The rows below give T cell receptor beta chains drawn from one sample of a study of blood T cell repertoires in COVID-19. Assay used: immunoSEQ multiplex PCR; TCRdb lists only in-frame clones, some missing. The data contain 300,000 or so clones, 75% to 95% of them seen just once; the ten biggest clones take up around 1.1%. The specimen sequenced was PBMCs or T cells enriched from blood (not recorded which). All receptors derive from a woman in her thirties who had recovered from COVID-19. The CDR3 runs from the conserved cysteine through the conserved F or W. D genes are given only for firm matches. Clone sizes are given selectively: once, few, many, or a class where the clone is expanded.

.,.,TRBJ1-3,TRBV11-2,CASSLISGWDTIYF,TGTGCCAGCAGCTTAATTTCAGGGTGGGACACCATATATTTT
.,TRBD1,TRBJ2-2,TRBV15,CATKPTGSSAGELFF,TGTGCCACCAAGCCGACAGGGTCCTCGGCCGGGGAGCTGTTTTTT
.,TRBD1,TRBJ1-2,TRBV30,CAWSRQGVNYGYTF,TGTGCCTGGAGCAGACAGGGCGTAAACTATGGCTACACCTTC
.,TRBD1,TRBJ1-4,TRBV30,CAWSFRGRSNEKLFF,TGTGCCTGGTCTTTCAGGGGGAGGTCTAATGAAAAACTGTTTTTT
.,.,TRBJ2-3,TRBV14,CASSQPFSPLAELTDTQYF,TGTGCCAGCAGCCAACCCTTCTCCCCCTTAGCGGAACTCACAGATACGCAGTATTTT
once,.,TRBJ1-5,TRBV10-3,CAIKDRLGPQHF,TGTGCCATCAAAGACCGACTAGGACCCCAGCATTTT
.,.,TRBJ1-2,TRBV6-2/TRBV6-3,CASSYPFHTANYGYTF,TGTGCCAGCAGTTACCCCTTCCATACAGCTAACTATGGCTACACCTTC
.,.,TRBJ2-5,TRBV30,CAWSLTQFLETQYF,TGTGCCTGGAGTCTCACCCAGTTCCTGGAGACCCAGTACTTC
.,.,TRBJ1-1,TRBV28,CASSSQGTAEAFF,TGTGCCAGCAGTTCCCAGGGTACCGCTGAAGCTTTCTTT
.,.,TRBJ1-1,TRBV2,CAGSVQGNTEAFF,TGTGCCGGATCTGTACAGGGGAACACTGAAGCTTTCTTT
.,.,TRBJ2-1,TRBV12-3/TRBV12-4,CASSQSENEQFF,TGTGCCAGCAGTCAAAGCGAGAATGAGCAGTTCTTC
once,.,TRBJ2-2,TRBV5-1,CASSSEGHHTGELFF,TGCGCCAGCAGCTCCGAGGGACACCACACCGGGGAGCTGTTTTTT
once,.,TRBJ2-1,TRBV28,CASSPPSRRRRTYNEQFF,TGTGCCAGCAGTCCTCCCTCTCGGAGGCGGAGAACCTACAATGAGCAGTTCTTC
.,TRBD1,TRBJ1-1,TRBV6-2/TRBV6-3,CASSKQGLNTEAFF,TGTGCCAGCAGTAAACAGGGGCTAAACACTGAAGCTTTCTTT
.,TRBD1,TRBJ2-2,TRBV5-1,CASSPQTGWTGELFF,TGCGCCAGCAGCCCCCAGACAGGGTGGACCGGGGAGCTGTTTTTT
.,TRBD2,TRBJ2-7,TRBV5-1,CASSFGLAGAYEQYF,TGCGCCAGCAGCTTCGGACTAGCGGGAGCCTACGAGCAGTACTTC
.,TRBD1,TRBJ2-1,TRBV7-7,CASSSGTGSYNEQFF,TGTGCTAGCAGCTCCGGGACAGGGTCCTACAATGAGCAGTTCTTC